The subject of this entry is one TCR beta chain. The antigen is unknown. The junction shows a germline mismatch at one end, possibly a read error. This sample stems from a study of CD8+ T cells in alopecia areata. In the study overall: Once tofacitinib had been taken for 6 to 18 months, 6 months off drug followed. Study-level points and caveats: Scalp specimens additionally yield sequences from normal skin's resident alphabeta T cells. Mice gave a clearer picture of TCR sharing than patients did, possibly for HLA-related reasons.

The CDR3 totals 14 residues. In germline, CDR1 is SQVTM, CDR2 ANQGSEA. RNA was extracted and reverse transcribed into cDNA as the sequencing template. Profiling relied on immunoSEQ multiplex PCR, and the TCRdb table lists in-frame clones only, not all of them. Of 150,000 to 200,000 clones listed, around 60% are singletons. The chain recombines TRBV29-1 with TRBJ2-5; TRBD1 might be the D (5 bases). The origin of this receptor is a human donor with alopecia areata. The material was CD4+ T cells sorted from blood, obtained at week 0. The CDR3 nucleotides read TGCAGCGTGGAAGGGGTCGAGGAAAACTGGACCCAGTACTTC. It codes for CSVEGVEENWTQYF.